The rows below give T cell receptor beta chains drawn from one sample of a study of CXCR3-negative and CXCR3-positive naive CD8 T cells. TCRdb derives one entry per CDR3 protein from the 5' RACE reads, leaving out DNA. This repertoire includes under 110,000 distinct CDR3 sequences. Sequences were obtained from naive CXCR3+ CD8+ T cells from blood. Receptors originate from a human donor in good health. Some clones in this sample may be carry-over from other donors' samples. The CDR3 runs from the conserved cysteine through the conserved F or W. The order of the fields is V gene, J gene, CDR3 protein.

v_call: TRBV5-6
j_call: TRBJ1-6
cdr3_aa: CASSSRSLRSPLHF

v_call: TRBV30
j_call: TRBJ2-7
cdr3_aa: CAWDPGQGTYEQYF

v_call: TRBV7-9
j_call: TRBJ1-1
cdr3_aa: CASSHTGGDTEAFF

v_call: TRBV7-2
j_call: TRBJ2-5
cdr3_aa: CASSLLAGGRETQYF

v_call: TRBV18
j_call: TRBJ2-1
cdr3_aa: CASSGTGVSYNEQFF

v_call: TRBV15
j_call: TRBJ1-5
cdr3_aa: CATSRDLGNQPQHF

v_call: TRBV19
j_call: TRBJ2-3
cdr3_aa: CATTDYPTIGDTQYF

v_call: TRBV7-9
j_call: TRBJ2-4
cdr3_aa: CASSLGAGIQYF

v_call: TRBV5-1
j_call: TRBJ1-6
cdr3_aa: CASSPEGTALYNSPLHF

v_call: TRBV7-6
j_call: TRBJ2-7
cdr3_aa: CASSDERGTSYEQYF

v_call: TRBV20-1
j_call: TRBJ2-7
cdr3_aa: CSASGVRAPYEQYF

v_call: TRBV7-6
j_call: TRBJ2-7
cdr3_aa: CASSPSGQYYEQYF

v_call: TRBV7-6
j_call: TRBJ1-5
cdr3_aa: CASSLNTEQPQHF

v_call: TRBV6-6
j_call: TRBJ2-7
cdr3_aa: CASSYTSPSYEQYF

v_call: TRBV7-9
j_call: TRBJ2-1
cdr3_aa: CASSFRDRVNEQFF

v_call: TRBV7-9
j_call: TRBJ1-2
cdr3_aa: CASSRGPDYGYTF

v_call: TRBV24-1
j_call: TRBJ2-2
cdr3_aa: CATSETNRADGELFF

v_call: TRBV29-1
j_call: TRBJ2-7
cdr3_aa: CSVALGQGYYEQYF

v_call: TRBV9
j_call: TRBJ2-1
cdr3_aa: CASSVDASGYNEQFF

v_call: TRBV28
j_call: TRBJ1-1
cdr3_aa: CASGFGTGVAFF

v_call: TRBV5-1
j_call: TRBJ1-4
cdr3_aa: CASSLAGETNEKLFF

v_call: TRBV11-1
j_call: TRBJ2-7
cdr3_aa: CASSFRDRDSYEQYF

v_call: TRBV12-5
j_call: TRBJ2-1
cdr3_aa: CASGLLTSGAYNEQFF

v_call: TRBV4-2
j_call: TRBJ2-3
cdr3_aa: CASSQDPRTSTDTQYF

v_call: TRBV9
j_call: TRBJ1-1
cdr3_aa: CASSAGANTEAFF

v_call: TRBV9
j_call: TRBJ1-2
cdr3_aa: CASSENRDKLNYGYTF

v_call: TRBV19
j_call: TRBJ2-1
cdr3_aa: CASSIPQGMYNEQFF

v_call: TRBV10-3
j_call: TRBJ2-7
cdr3_aa: CAISESREGHEQYF

v_call: TRBV7-9
j_call: TRBJ2-7
cdr3_aa: CASSADGSEQYF

v_call: TRBV5-5
j_call: TRBJ2-7
cdr3_aa: CASSPGTTGGYEQYF

v_call: TRBV5-1
j_call: TRBJ2-7
cdr3_aa: CASRPRTGNEQYF

v_call: TRBV12-3/TRBV12-4
j_call: TRBJ2-1
cdr3_aa: CASSSHLPGLAVNNEQFF

v_call: TRBV29-1
j_call: TRBJ2-2
cdr3_aa: CSVELGESNTGELFF

v_call: TRBV19
j_call: TRBJ1-5
cdr3_aa: CATEQGRNQPQHF

v_call: TRBV6-5
j_call: TRBJ2-6
cdr3_aa: CASRMTVSGANVLTF

v_call: TRBV12-3/TRBV12-4
j_call: TRBJ1-1
cdr3_aa: CASSPDEAGSTEAFF

v_call: TRBV28
j_call: TRBJ1-1
cdr3_aa: CASTINPGGRNTEAFF

v_call: TRBV7-9
j_call: TRBJ2-1
cdr3_aa: CASSPTESSYNEQFF

v_call: TRBV7-9
j_call: TRBJ2-7
cdr3_aa: CASSLGPRYEQYF

v_call: TRBV29-1
j_call: TRBJ2-2
cdr3_aa: CSVLIWSGELFF

v_call: TRBV10-3
j_call: TRBJ2-7
cdr3_aa: CAISDQNGGQPYEQYF

v_call: TRBV7-9
j_call: TRBJ2-1
cdr3_aa: CASSDRDFSYNQQFF

v_call: TRBV5-1
j_call: TRBJ1-4
cdr3_aa: CASSLVTEERLFF

v_call: TRBV5-1
j_call: TRBJ1-2
cdr3_aa: CASSLATLSRFDGYTF

v_call: TRBV5-6
j_call: TRBJ1-1
cdr3_aa: CASSYQNTEAFF

v_call: TRBV27
j_call: TRBJ2-7
cdr3_aa: CASSLSGTGDYEQYF

v_call: TRBV12-3/TRBV12-4
j_call: TRBJ2-1
cdr3_aa: CASSPDSGSGQREQFF

v_call: TRBV5-6
j_call: TRBJ2-7
cdr3_aa: CASSLGGSQYEQYF

v_call: TRBV7-9
j_call: TRBJ1-1
cdr3_aa: CASSFDDSGNTEAFF